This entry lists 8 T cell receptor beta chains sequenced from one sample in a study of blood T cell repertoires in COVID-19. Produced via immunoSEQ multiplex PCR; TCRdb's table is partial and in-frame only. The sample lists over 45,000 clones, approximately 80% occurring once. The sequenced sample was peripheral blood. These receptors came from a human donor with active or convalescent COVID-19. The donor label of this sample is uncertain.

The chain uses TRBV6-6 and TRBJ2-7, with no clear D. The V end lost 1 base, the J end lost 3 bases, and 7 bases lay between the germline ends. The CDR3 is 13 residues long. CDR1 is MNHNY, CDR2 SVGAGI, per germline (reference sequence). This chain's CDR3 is CASSYLQIYEQYF. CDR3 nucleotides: TGTGCCAGCAGTTACTTGCAGATCTACGAGCAGTACTTC.

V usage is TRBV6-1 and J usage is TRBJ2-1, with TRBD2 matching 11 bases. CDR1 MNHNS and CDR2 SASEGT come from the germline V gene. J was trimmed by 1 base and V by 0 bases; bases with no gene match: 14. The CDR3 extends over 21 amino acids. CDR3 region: CASSEALLLAGGSPSYNEQFF. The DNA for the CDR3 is TGTGCCAGCAGTGAAGCGCTCCTCCTAGCGGGAGGCTCGCCTTCCTACAATGAGCAGTTCTTC.

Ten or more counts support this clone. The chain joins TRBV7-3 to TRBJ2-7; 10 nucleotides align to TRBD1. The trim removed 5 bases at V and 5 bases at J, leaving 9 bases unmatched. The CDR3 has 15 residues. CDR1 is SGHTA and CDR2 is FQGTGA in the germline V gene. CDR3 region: CASSLGQGEWNEQYF. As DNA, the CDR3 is TGTGCCAGCAGCCTTGGACAGGGGGAATGGAACGAGCAGTACTTC.

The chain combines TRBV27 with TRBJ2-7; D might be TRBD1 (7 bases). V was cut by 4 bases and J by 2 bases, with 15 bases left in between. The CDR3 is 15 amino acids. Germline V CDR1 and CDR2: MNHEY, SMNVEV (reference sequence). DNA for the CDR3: TGTGCCAGCAGTTCCCCAGGGGGGAACACCTACGAGCAGTACTTC. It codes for CASSSPGGNTYEQYF.

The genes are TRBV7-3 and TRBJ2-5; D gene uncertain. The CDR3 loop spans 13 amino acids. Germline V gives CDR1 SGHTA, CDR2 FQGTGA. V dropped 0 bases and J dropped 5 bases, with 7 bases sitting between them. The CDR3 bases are TGTGCCAGCAGCTTAACCTCCCCCGAGACCCAGTACTTC. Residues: CASSLTSPETQYF. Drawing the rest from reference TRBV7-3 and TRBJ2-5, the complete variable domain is GAGVSQTPSNKVTEKGKYVELRCDPISGHTALYWYRQSLGQGPEFLIYFQGTGAADDSGLPNDRFFAVRPEGSVSTLKIQRTERGDSAVYLCASSLTSPETQYFGPGTRLLVL.

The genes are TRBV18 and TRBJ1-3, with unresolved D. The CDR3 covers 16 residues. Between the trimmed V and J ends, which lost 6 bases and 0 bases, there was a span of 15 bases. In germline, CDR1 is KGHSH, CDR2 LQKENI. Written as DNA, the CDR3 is TGTGCCAGCTCCCCTGGCGAGGACTTCTCTGGAAACACCATATATTTT. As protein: CASSPGEDFSGNTIYF.

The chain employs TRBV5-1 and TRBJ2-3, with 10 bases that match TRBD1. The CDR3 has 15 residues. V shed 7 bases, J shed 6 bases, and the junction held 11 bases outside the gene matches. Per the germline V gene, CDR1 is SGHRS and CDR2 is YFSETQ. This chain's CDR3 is CASGGQGTKGDTQYF. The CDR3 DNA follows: TGCGCCAGCGGGGGACAGGGGACGAAGGGGGATACGCAGTATTTT.

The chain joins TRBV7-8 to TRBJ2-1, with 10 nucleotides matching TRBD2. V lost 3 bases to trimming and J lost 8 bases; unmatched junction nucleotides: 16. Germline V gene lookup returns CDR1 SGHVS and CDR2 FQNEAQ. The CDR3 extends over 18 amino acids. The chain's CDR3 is CASSLTIRTSGAVYEQFF. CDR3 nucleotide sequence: TGTGCCAGCAGCTTGACTATTAGGACTAGCGGAGCGGTCTATGAGCAGTTCTTC.